These 25 T cell receptor beta chains came from one sample sequenced in a study of identical twins. Each CDR3 protein gets one entry after TCRdb re-called the 5' RACE reads with MiXCR. The sample has more than 350,000 distinct CDR3 sequences; approximately 9.1% are singletons. Sequenced input: naive T cells sorted from blood. The receptor source for this set is a woman between 50 and 59 years old in good health.

This clonotype was found a few times. Germline and junction disagree at one end, which may indicate a read error. The chain employs TRBV5-1 and TRBJ2-3; D perhaps matches TRBD2 (5 bases). This CDR3 has 14 residues. Germline loops: CDR1 SGHRS, CDR2 YFSETQ. The CDR3 nucleotides read TGCGCCAGCAGCTTGGGGGCTAGCATAGATACGCAGTATTTT. This codes for CASSLGASIDTQYF.

This clonotype has just a few counts. The rearrangement joins TRBV3-1 to TRBJ2-2, with TRBD2 as a possible D gene (5 bases). V was clipped by 4 bases and J by 7 bases, with 10 bases between them. CDR3 length: 13 amino acids. Per the germline V gene, CDR1 is LGHDT and CDR2 is YNNKEL (reference sequence). CDR3 residues: CASSPTRGGELFF. The CDR3 DNA follows: TGTGCCAGCAGCCCAACACGGGGCGGGGAGCTGTTTTTT.

In the case of this clonotype: The CDR3 end shows no conserved phenylalanine or tryptophan, and so a read error is likely. This chain links TRBV7-9 with TRBJ2-1; 16 bases line up with TRBD2. From germline, CDR1 is SEHNR and CDR2 FQNEAQ (reference sequence). Trimming cost V 5 bases and J 9 bases; bases outside gene matches: 7. The CDR3 sequence is 16 residues long. The CDR3 is CASSISGTSGRGEQFL. In DNA form, the CDR3 reads TGTGCCAGCAGCATCTCCGGGACTAGCGGGAGGGGTGAGCAGTTCTTA.

The chain is built from TRBV29-1 and TRBJ2-7; possibly TRBD1 for D (6 bases). V was trimmed by 6 bases and J by 5 bases, leaving 14 bases between them. This CDR3 is 12 amino acids long. CDR1 SQVTM and CDR2 ANQGSEA come from the germline V gene. The CDR3 nucleotides read TGCAGCGTGTGGGGGCAGGGCCACGAGCAGTACTTC. This gives the protein CSVWGQGHEQYF.

In this sample, this clonotype turned up once. The chain has TRBV29-1 and TRBJ2-3; 10 bases align to TRBD1. Germline CDR1 SQVTM, CDR2 ANQGSEA. The CDR3 is 15 residues long. Trimming removed 7 bases from V and 5 bases from J; junction bases left unmatched: 12. CDR3 sequence: CSGNPGQGMQDTQYF. In DNA form, the CDR3 reads TGCAGCGGCAATCCGGGACAGGGGATGCAAGATACGCAGTATTTT.

As DNA, the CDR3 is TGCAGTGCTAGGGAAACTAGCGAAGAGACCCAGTACTTC. Amino acids: CSARETSEETQYF. The rearrangement links TRBV20-1 to TRBJ2-5; TRBD2 matches 7 bases. Germline CDR1 DFQATT, CDR2 SNEGSKA (reference sequence). With V trimmed by 3 bases and J by 3 bases, 4 bases remained unmatched. This CDR3 spans 13 amino acids.

This clonotype was detected a few times. The chain links TRBV7-9 to TRBJ2-3; TRBD2 aligns across 7 bases. Germline assignment: CDR1 SEHNR and CDR2 FQNEAQ (reference sequence). The CDR3 covers 15 residues. V was clipped by 3 bases and J by 2 bases; unmatched bases: 5. The CDR3 reads CASSLAGVYTDTQYF. Here the CDR3 DNA reads TGTGCCAGCAGCTTGGCGGGGGTTTACACAGATACGCAGTATTTT.

The CDR3 DNA reads TGCGCCAGCAGCGGGGGGACAGGTGGGACTGAAGCTTTCTTT. This sequence encodes CASSGGTGGTEAFF. The chain uses TRBV5-1 and TRBJ1-1; TRBD1 aligns across 8 bases. There are 14 residues in the CDR3. V lost 4 bases and J lost 5; bases outside the gene matches: 7. Germline CDR1 SGHRS, CDR2 YFSETQ.

This clonotype came up a few times. The genes are TRBV7-8 and TRBJ1-1; D is unclear. V gave up 1 base and J gave up 4 bases, with 13 bases separating them. Germline loops: CDR1 SGHVS, CDR2 FQNEAQ. The CDR3 consists of 15 residues. CDR3 protein: CASSLVRTSGTEAFF. The CDR3 DNA reads TGTGCCAGCAGCTTAGTGAGAACTTCGGGCACTGAAGCTTTCTTT.

This clonotype was counted many times. The chain links TRBV6-6 to TRBJ1-1; D uncertain. The CDR3 is 11 residues long. The germline V gene has CDR1 MNHNY and CDR2 SVGAGI (reference sequence). The V end was cut by 0 bases, the J end by 11 bases, with 7 bases between. The DNA for the CDR3 is TGTGCCAGCAGTTACTCGATGGTTGCTTTCTTT. Translated: CASSYSMVAFF.

This clonotype was counted only a few times. This rearrangement joins TRBV28 to TRBJ1-2; unclear D gene. The V gene lost 6 bases and the J gene lost 5 bases, with 4 bases spanning the gap. The CDR3 loop spans 10 amino acids. CDR1 MDHEN and CDR2 SYDVKM come from the germline V gene. The CDR3: CASSDYGYTF. In DNA, the CDR3 is TGTGCCAGCAGCGATTATGGCTACACCTTC.

At least ten counts were recorded for this clonotype. The J gene is TRBJ2-5, the V gene TRBV7-2; the match to TRBD1 covers 7 bases. This CDR3 comprises 16 residues. With 5 bases clipped from V and 2 bases from J, the junction kept 11 bases outside the gene matches. Germline V CDR1 and CDR2: SGHTA, FQGNSA. The CDR3: CASSPLKGAEQETQYF. DNA for the CDR3: TGTGCCAGCAGCCCGCTAAAGGGGGCGGAACAAGAGACCCAGTACTTC. Drawing the rest from reference TRBV7-2 and TRBJ2-5, the complete variable domain is GAGVSQSPSNKVTEKGKDVELRCDPISGHTALYWYRQSLGQGLEFLIYFQGNSAPDKSGLPSDRFSAERTGGSVSTLTIQRTQQEDSAVYLCASSPLKGAEQETQYFGPGTRLLVL.

The gene calls are TRBV7-3 and TRBJ2-2; D uncertain. Germline V gene lookup returns CDR1 SGHTA and CDR2 FQGTGA. V was trimmed by 2 bases and J by 0 bases, leaving 7 bases between them. This CDR3 has 15 amino acids. The DNA of the CDR3 is TGTGCCAGCAGCTTATTCTACCCGAACACCGGGGAGCTGTTTTTT. As protein: CASSLFYPNTGELFF.

This clonotype appeared many times. The genes are TRBV5-1 and TRBJ2-1; TRBD1 is a possible D gene (6 bases). The CDR3 has 17 residues. V shed 4 bases and J shed 0 bases, with 17 bases lying between them. CDR1 and CDR2 (germline): SGHRS, YFSETQ. The CDR3: CASSPRPGQSSYNEQFF. CDR3 in DNA: TGCGCCAGCAGCCCCCGGCCCGGACAGAGCTCCTACAATGAGCAGTTCTTC.

This chain uses TRBV4-2 with TRBJ1-5, with D maybe TRBD1 (6 bases). Trimming removed 1 base at V and 3 bases at J, with 13 bases between. The germline gives CDR1 LGHNA, CDR2 YNFKEQ. This CDR3 spans 16 amino acids. CDR3 in amino acids: CASSQGQGQLNQPQHF. DNA for the CDR3: TGTGCCAGCAGCCAAGGACAAGGACAGCTCAATCAGCCCCAGCATTTT.

The CDR3, as DNA: TGCAGTGCTAGAGCGGTCCTAAGCTCCTACAATGAGCAGTTCTTC. It is translated as CSARAVLSSYNEQFF. The chain is built from TRBV20-1 and TRBJ2-1; D not certain. The CDR3 length is 15 residues. Germline CDR1 and CDR2: DFQATT and SNEGSKA (reference sequence). The germline V and J ends were trimmed by 1 base and 0 bases, with 10 bases remaining between them.

This clonotype was detected a few times. The genes are TRBV2 and TRBJ2-7, with 10 positions matching TRBD1. Germline loops: CDR1 SNHLY, CDR2 FYNNEI. V trimming: 6 bases; J trimming: 3 bases; junction bases outside the gene matches: 5. The CDR3 spans 14 residues. This CDR3 reads CASRTGTGDYEQYV. CDR3 nucleotide sequence: TGTGCCAGCAGGACCGGGACAGGGGACTACGAGCAGTACGTC.

The count of this clonotype is one. The J gene is TRBJ2-7, the V gene TRBV5-1; tentative D call: TRBD1 (6 bases). Germline assignment: CDR1 SGHRS and CDR2 YFSETQ. Trimming shortened V by 4 bases and J by 0 bases, and 14 bases separated the two germline ends. The CDR3 has 15 residues. The CDR3 protein is CASSIGQSSSYEQYF. For the CDR3, the DNA is TGCGCCAGCAGCATCGGACAGTCCAGCTCCTACGAGCAGTACTTC.

This clonotype was found a few times. The V gene is TRBV12-3 or TRBV12-4, the J gene TRBJ1-3; TRBD1 agrees at 7 bases. The CDR3 sequence is 17 residues long. J gave up 0 bases and V 2 bases, and 7 bases lay outside the gene matches. The CDR3 coding sequence is TGTGCCAGCAGTTTATTTTTAGGACAGGACTCTGGAAACACCATATATTTT. Protein product: CASSLFLGQDSGNTIYF.

V is TRBV5-1 and J is TRBJ2-1; weak D call: TRBD1 (5 bases). V was pared by 0 bases and J by 6 bases, with 13 bases between. This CDR3 contains 15 residues. Germline CDR1 is SGHRS and CDR2 is YFSETQ. Here the CDR3 DNA reads TGCGCCAGCAGCTTGGCAGGGCCAAGAGTCAATGAGCAGTTCTTC. Translated: CASSLAGPRVNEQFF.

This clonotype was counted only a few times. The CDR3: CSAREWGSNTGELFF. In nucleotides, the CDR3 is TGCAGTGCTAGAGAATGGGGGTCAAACACCGGGGAGCTGTTTTTT. V gene TRBV20-1 combines with J gene TRBJ2-2, with D perhaps being TRBD1 or TRBD2 (5 bases each). The germline V gene has CDR1 DFQATT and CDR2 SNEGSKA (reference sequence). This CDR3 spans 15 amino acids. With 0 bases removed from V and 2 bases from J, the gap between germline ends came to 10 bases.

This clonotype was counted at least ten times. The chain couples TRBV12-3 or TRBV12-4 to TRBJ1-2; the D is unclear. There are 13 residues in the CDR3. V was trimmed by 5 bases and J by 4 bases, leaving 11 bases between them. The CDR3, as DNA: TGTGCCAGCAGTAGGCAGGCCCTCTATGGCTACACCTTC. It translates to CASSRQALYGYTF.

This clonotype was seen just once. This chain links TRBV2 with TRBJ2-1, with D possibly matching TRBD2 (5 bases). This CDR3 is built from 16 residues. The germline V gene has CDR1 SNHLY and CDR2 FYNNEI. The ends were cut back, 3 bases at V and 0 bases at J, with 12 bases in the middle. Here the CDR3 reads CASSESLGSSYNEQFF. The CDR3 nucleotides read TGTGCCAGCAGTGAGTCCCTGGGGAGCTCCTACAATGAGCAGTTCTTC.

The chain employs TRBV9 and TRBJ2-1; D is ambiguous. CDR3 length: 14 residues. V lost 4 bases, J lost 4 bases, and 12 bases lay in between. The V gene's germline CDR1 is SGDLS and CDR2 YYNGEE. The CDR3 region is CASSLQYPYNEQFF. In DNA form, the CDR3 reads TGTGCCAGCAGCCTGCAGTATCCTTACAATGAGCAGTTCTTC.

This clonotype was picked up many times. This rearrangement joins TRBV12-3 or TRBV12-4 to TRBJ2-1, with TRBD1 as a possible D gene (5 bases). V was trimmed by 4 bases and J by 7 bases, leaving 17 bases between them. The CDR3 covers 15 residues. In DNA, the CDR3 is TGTGCCAGCAGTTACGGGCAGGGAATCTTTAATGAGCAGTTCTTC. As protein: CASSYGQGIFNEQFF.